This T cell receptor (beta chain) was observed in a study of response to subunit inactivated influenza vaccine. The CDR3 is 13 amino acids. Between the trimmed V and J ends, which lost 3 bases and 9 bases, there was a span of 12 bases. CDR1 and CDR2 (germline): KGHSH, LQKENI. Each CDR3 protein is one row after TCRdb ran MiXCR on the RT-PCR reads. The sample yields 530,000 or so distinct CDR3 sequences, 10% to 15% seen once. To note about this clonotype: Its specificity is unknown.

Study-wide points: Only a handful of new T cells, the authors suggested, are recruited with each seasonal influenza vaccination.

The chain joins TRBV18 to TRBJ2-4, with D possibly matching TRBD2 (6 bases). Specimen: PBMCs from blood, collected on the day of vaccination. The TCR comes from a man aged 45-65 years who received an inactivated influenza vaccine. Written as DNA, the CDR3 is TGTGCCAGCTCACCGGAGGGGACGGGCATTCAGTACTTC. Its translation is CASSPEGTGIQYF.